A selection of T cell receptor beta chains follows, all from one sample in a study of T cells in Graves' hyperthyroidism and ophthalmopathy. Via MiXCR, TCRdb re-called the multiplex PCR reads, giving one row per CDR3 protein. Of more than 350,000 distinct CDR3 sequences in the sample, roughly 15% were seen once. Sequenced sample: blood. The receptor source for this set is a woman aged 55 to 70 with Graves' ophthalmopathy. Each CDR3 is given with its conserved first and last residue. The D gene is left open where the match is weak.

- | TRBV29-1 | CSVDGGTDTQYF
TRBD1 | TRBV5-1 | CASSPGQGVVTEAFF
- | TRBV29-1 | CSAYSETGELFF
- | TRBV30 | CAWSSLAHETQYF
- | TRBV20-1 | CSAPGLASDTQYF
- | TRBV9 | CASSVSLRGEETQYF
TRBD2 | TRBV2 | CASSPTSGQYEQYF
- | TRBV12-3/TRBV12-4 | CASSLFSVNTEAFF
- | TRBV12-3/TRBV12-4 | CASSLSRVRGYTF
TRBD2 | TRBV28 | CASSLSGLAGTHNEQSF
- | TRBV6-2/TRBV6-3 | CASSYSGGGSDNEQFF
- | TRBV12-3/TRBV12-4 | CASSLRATPYF
- | TRBV5-1 | CASSLEAHTDTQYF
- | TRBV7-2 | CASSLGTSPEQYF
- | TRBV25-1 | CASSRDEGYEQYF
- | TRBV27 | CASAAGAFGEQFF
- | TRBV7-2 | CASSTGRRETQYF
TRBD1 | TRBV9 | CASGGLRGRGTTGELFF
TRBD2 | TRBV6-2/TRBV6-3 | CASRTSGSRTDTQYF
- | TRBV6-1 | CASRKGFGLERSSYNEQFF
TRBD2 | TRBV19 | CASLDRGGSGEQYF
- | TRBV20-1 | CSARDRTGVETQYF
TRBD2 | TRBV2 | CANYELAGGPYEQYF
- | TRBV28 | CASSSTVPSGTDTQYF
- | TRBV12-3/TRBV12-4 | CASSLSVVGELFF
- | TRBV12-3/TRBV12-4 | CASSLASPGGTYEQYF
- | TRBV12-3/TRBV12-4 | CASSWSNRNTEAFF
- | TRBV19 | CASSTLPGQNTEAFF
- | TRBV5-1 | CASSLNGNPNQPQHF
- | TRBV6-1 | CASSSLASSTDTQYF
- | TRBV2 | CASSGAANYGYTF
TRBD1 | TRBV18 | CASSPGGTANYGYTF
- | TRBV4-1 | CASSQVTSADTQYF
- | TRBV20-1 | CSARGGIRGGEQYF
TRBD1 | TRBV12-3/TRBV12-4 | CASSRQGPGSNQPQHF
TRBD2 | TRBV5-1 | CASSLTSGNYEQYF
- | TRBV7-9 | CASSLRHGGLNEQFF
- | TRBV30 | CAWSVQGVDEQYF
TRBD1 | TRBV29-1 | CSVRGRSTDTQYF
- | TRBV28 | CASSAVAGRRRAGNTIYF
TRBD2 | TRBV19 | CASSIALAGVTEQFF
TRBD1 | TRBV11-2 | CASSPGGAMNTEAFF
TRBD2 | TRBV12-3/TRBV12-4 | CASSFSGRAHEQYF
TRBD2 | TRBV7-2 | CASSLGSVGGEQFF
- | TRBV5-5 | CASSLGPGHRYEQYF
TRBD2 | TRBV5-4 | CASSPTTSGQETQYF
- | TRBV5-1 | CASSLTQGPSYEQYF
TRBD2 | TRBV6-1 | CASSPGLAGVLRTDTQYF
TRBD2 | TRBV7-6 | CASSLYIPLAGSAADTQYF
- | TRBV20-1 | CSANNPTGSSEAFF
- | TRBV29-1 | CSVVVFGSENTEAFF
TRBD1 | TRBV2 | CASRTGTEVTQYF
- | TRBV5-1 | CASSLGQGSNEQFF
- | TRBV3-1 | CASSQDIWVKTQYF
- | TRBV7-6 | CASSIGWSGELFF